This T cell receptor (beta chain) comes out of a study of cytomegalovirus exposure and HLA in healthy donors. General study points: The authors later found TCR association rates varying by HLA locus, with DRB1 most and HLA-C fewest. Specific recognition of CMV antigens was confirmed in vitro for a few chains (all CMV-associated).

The CDR3 runs 13 residues. The ends were cut back, 4 bases at V and 6 bases at J, with 11 bases in the middle. Germline assignment: CDR1 LNHDA and CDR2 SQIVND (reference sequence). PCR was performed using 60 Vbeta and 13 Jbeta primers. Using immunoSEQ multiplex PCR, the repertoire was profiled, and TCRdb retains in-frame clones only, with some absent. This table holds 140,000 or so clones, 80% to 90% found once. Of note for this clone: Antigen specificity is unknown.

This sequence joins TRBV19 and TRBJ2-3, with D possibly TRBD2 on 6 matching bases. The sample comprised PBMCs. The clonotype originates from a woman aged 40 to 49 in good health and CMV-seropositive. The CDR3 here is CASSTTGGDTQYF. The CDR3 DNA follows: TGTGCCAGTAGTACCACAGGAGGGGATACGCAGTATTTT.